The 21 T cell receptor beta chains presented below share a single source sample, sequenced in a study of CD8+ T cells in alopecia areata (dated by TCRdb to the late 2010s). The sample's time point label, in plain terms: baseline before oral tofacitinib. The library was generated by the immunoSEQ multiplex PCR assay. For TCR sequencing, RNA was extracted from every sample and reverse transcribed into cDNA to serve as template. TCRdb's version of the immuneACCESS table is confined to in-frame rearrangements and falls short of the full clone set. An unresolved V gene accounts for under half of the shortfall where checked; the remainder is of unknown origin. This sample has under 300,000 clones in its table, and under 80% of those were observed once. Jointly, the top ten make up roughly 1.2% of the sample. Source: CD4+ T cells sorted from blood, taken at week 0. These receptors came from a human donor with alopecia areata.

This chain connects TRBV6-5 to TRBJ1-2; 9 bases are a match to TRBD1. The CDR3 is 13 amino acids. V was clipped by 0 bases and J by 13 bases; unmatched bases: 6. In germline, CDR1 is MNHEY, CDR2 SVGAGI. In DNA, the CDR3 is TGTGCCAGCAGTTACTCAACAGGGGGCCAGTGCACCTTC. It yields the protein CASSYSTGGQCTF.

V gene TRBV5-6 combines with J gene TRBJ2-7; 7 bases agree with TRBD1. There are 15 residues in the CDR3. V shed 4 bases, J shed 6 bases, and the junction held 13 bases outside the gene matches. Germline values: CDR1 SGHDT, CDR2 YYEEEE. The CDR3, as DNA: TGTGCCAGCAGCCGCAGGGACAGACACAGTCGCGAGCAGTACTTC. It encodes CASSRRDRHSREQYF.

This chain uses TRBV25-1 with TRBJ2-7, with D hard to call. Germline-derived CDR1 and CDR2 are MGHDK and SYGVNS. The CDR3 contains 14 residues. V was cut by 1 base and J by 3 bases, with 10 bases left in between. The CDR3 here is CASSELGSLYEQYF. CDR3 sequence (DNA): TGTGCCAGCAGTGAATTAGGCAGCCTCTACGAGCAGTACTTC.

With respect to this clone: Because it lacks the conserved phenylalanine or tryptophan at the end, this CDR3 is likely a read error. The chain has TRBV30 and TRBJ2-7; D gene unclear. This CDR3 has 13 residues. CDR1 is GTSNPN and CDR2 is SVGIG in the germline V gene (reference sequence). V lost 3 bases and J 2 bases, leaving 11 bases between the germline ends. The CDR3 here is CAWRRQGTYEQYL. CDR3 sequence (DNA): TGTGCCTGGAGGCGGCAAGGGACCTACGAGCAGTACCTC.

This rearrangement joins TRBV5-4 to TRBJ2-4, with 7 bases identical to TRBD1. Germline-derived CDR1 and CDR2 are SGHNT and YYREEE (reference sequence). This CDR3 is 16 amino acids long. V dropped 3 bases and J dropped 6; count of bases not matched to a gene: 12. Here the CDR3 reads CASSSQAGGRGNIQYF. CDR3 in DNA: TGTGCCAGCAGCTCCCAGGCAGGGGGTCGGGGAAACATTCAGTACTTC.

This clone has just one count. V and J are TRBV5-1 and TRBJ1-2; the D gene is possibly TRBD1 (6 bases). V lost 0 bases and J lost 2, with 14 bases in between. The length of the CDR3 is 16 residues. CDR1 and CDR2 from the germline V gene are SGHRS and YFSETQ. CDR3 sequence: CASSLAAGTPNYGYTF. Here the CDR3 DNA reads TGCGCCAGCAGCTTGGCCGCCGGGACACCCAACTATGGCTACACCTTC.

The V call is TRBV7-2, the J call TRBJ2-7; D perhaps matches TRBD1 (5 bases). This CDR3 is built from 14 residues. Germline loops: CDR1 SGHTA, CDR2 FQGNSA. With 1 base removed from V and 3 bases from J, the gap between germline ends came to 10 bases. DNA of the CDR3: TGTGCCAGCAGCTTAGGACAGTCATTCTACGAGCAGTACTTC. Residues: CASSLGQSFYEQYF.

CDR3 protein: CASSKGWAQETQYF. As DNA, the CDR3 is TGTGCCAGCAGCAAGGGGTGGGCCCAAGAGACCCAGTACTTC. This sequence joins TRBV5-6 and TRBJ2-5; D might be TRBD1 (5 bases). CDR3 length: 14 amino acids. V lost 4 bases, J lost 1 base, and 11 bases lay in between. Germline lookup yields CDR1 SGHDT and CDR2 YYEEEE.

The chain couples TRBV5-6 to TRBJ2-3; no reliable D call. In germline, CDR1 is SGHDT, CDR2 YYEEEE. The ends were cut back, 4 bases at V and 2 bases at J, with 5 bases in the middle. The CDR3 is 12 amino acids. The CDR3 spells CASSRDTDTQYF. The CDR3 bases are TGTGCCAGCAGCCGCGACACAGATACGCAGTATTTT.

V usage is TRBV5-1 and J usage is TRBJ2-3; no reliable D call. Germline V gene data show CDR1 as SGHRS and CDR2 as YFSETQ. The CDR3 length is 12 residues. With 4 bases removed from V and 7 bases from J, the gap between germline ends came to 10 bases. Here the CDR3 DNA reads TGCGCCAGCAGCCCCGCCGAGAATACGCAGTATTTT. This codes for CASSPAENTQYF.

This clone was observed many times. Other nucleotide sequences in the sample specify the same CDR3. The CDR3 nucleotides are TGCAGCGTTGGGGGTTCCGGGGAGCTGTTTTTT. Its translation: CSVGGSGELFF. V gene TRBV29-1 combines with J gene TRBJ2-2; D gene uncertain. Per the germline V gene, CDR1 is SQVTM and CDR2 is ANQGSEA. Trimming stripped 4 bases from V and 6 bases from J, with 6 bases between. The CDR3 is 11 residues long.

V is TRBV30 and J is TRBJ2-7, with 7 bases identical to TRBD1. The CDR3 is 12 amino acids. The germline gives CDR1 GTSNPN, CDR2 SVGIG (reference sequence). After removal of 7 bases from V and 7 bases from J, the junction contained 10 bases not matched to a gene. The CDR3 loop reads CAFHRGLGEQYF. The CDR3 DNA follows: TGTGCCTTCCACAGGGGTTTGGGAGAGCAGTACTTC.

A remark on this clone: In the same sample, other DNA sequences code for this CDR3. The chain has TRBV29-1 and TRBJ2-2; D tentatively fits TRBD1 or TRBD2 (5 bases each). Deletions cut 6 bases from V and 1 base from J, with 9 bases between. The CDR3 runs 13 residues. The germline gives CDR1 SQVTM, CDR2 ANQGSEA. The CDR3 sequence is CSVGTGNTGELFF. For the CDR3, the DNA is TGCAGCGTAGGGACGGGGAACACCGGGGAGCTGTTTTTT.

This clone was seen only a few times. CDR3 loop: CAISGDRPSGDTQYF. DNA of the CDR3: TGTGCCATCAGTGGTGACAGGCCGAGTGGAGATACGCAGTATTTT. This chain links TRBV10-3 with TRBJ2-3, with a tentative D call TRBD1 (6 bases). The V end was cut by 4 bases, the J end by 5 bases, with 16 bases between. This CDR3 is built from 15 residues. Germline CDR1 and CDR2: ENHRY and SYGVKD.

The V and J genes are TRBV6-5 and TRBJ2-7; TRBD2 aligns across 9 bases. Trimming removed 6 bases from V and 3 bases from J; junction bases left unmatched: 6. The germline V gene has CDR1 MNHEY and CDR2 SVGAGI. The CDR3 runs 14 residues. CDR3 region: CASRPGTSSYEQYF. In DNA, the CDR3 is TGTGCCAGCAGGCCCGGGACTAGCAGCTACGAGCAGTACTTC.

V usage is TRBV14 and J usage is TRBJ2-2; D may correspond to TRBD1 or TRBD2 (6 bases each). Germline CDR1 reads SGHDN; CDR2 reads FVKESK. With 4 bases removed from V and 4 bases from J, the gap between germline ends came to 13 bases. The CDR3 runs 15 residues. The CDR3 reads CASSPVGGITGELFF. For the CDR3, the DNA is TGTGCCAGCAGCCCCGTAGGGGGGATCACCGGGGAGCTGTTTTTT.

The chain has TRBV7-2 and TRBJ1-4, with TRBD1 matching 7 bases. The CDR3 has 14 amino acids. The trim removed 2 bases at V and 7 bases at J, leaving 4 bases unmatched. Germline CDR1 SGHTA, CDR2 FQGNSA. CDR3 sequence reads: CASSLQGDPEKLFF. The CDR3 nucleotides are TGTGCCAGCAGCTTACAGGGGGACCCTGAAAAACTGTTTTTT.

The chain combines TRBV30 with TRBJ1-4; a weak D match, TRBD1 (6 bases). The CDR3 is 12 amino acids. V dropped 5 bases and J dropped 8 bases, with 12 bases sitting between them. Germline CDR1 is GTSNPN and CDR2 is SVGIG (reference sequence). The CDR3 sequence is CAWGQWNEKLFF. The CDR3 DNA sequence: TGTGCCTGGGGACAGTGGAACGAAAAACTGTTTTTT.

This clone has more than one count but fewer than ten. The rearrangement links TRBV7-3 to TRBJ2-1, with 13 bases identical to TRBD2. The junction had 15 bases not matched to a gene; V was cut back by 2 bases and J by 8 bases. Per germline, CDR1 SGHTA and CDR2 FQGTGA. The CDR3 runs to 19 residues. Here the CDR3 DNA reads TGTGCCAGCAGCTTATGGCCAACCCCGGGACTAGCGGGGAGAGATGAGCAGTTCTTC. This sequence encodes CASSLWPTPGLAGRDEQFF.

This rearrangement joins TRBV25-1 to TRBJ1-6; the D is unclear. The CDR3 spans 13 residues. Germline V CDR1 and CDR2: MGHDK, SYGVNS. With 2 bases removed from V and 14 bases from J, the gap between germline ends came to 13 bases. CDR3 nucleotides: TGTGCCAGCAGTGAAGCCAGGACCCCGACCCTCCACTTT. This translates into CASSEARTPTLHF.

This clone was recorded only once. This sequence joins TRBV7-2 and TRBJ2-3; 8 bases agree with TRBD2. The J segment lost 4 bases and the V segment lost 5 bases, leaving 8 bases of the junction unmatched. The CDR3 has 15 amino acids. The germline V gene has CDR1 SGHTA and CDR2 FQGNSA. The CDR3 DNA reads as TGTGCCAGCAGCCTAAGAGCGGGGGTCCCAGATACGCAGTATTTT. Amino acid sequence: CASSLRAGVPDTQYF.